This T cell receptor (beta chain) was recovered during a study of spatial heterogeneity in lung cancer. Looking at the study overall: For the average unique TCR and UMI combination, more than 9.5 occurrences appeared in raw reads.

Study results and limitations: The appearance of ubiquitous expanded tumor TCRs in blood was greater at resection than follow-up.

This clonotype was seen many times. The antigen is not known. TCR cDNA molecules were tagged individually, and each one carried a unique molecular identifier. TCRdb reprocessed the 5' RACE reads via MiXCR and lists one record per CDR3 protein. This table has about 120,000 distinct CDR3 sequences, roughly an eighth appearing once. Time point here: blood at routine non-recurrence follow-up after resection. TCRs were sequenced from unsorted whole RNA of tumor, nontumor lung or PBMC. The germline CDR1 and CDR2 sequences are SGDLS and YYNGEE. CDR3 length: 15 residues. The J segment lost 1 base and the V segment lost 4 bases, leaving 6 bases of the junction unmatched.

Sequencing was performed on PBMCs, taken at follow-up. The chain joins TRBV9 to TRBJ1-1, with 8 bases that match TRBD1. The source is a male donor with early-stage non-small cell lung cancer. The CDR3: CASSPQGVPNTEAFF. The CDR3 nucleotides read TGTGCCAGCAGCCCACAGGGGGTCCCGAACACTGAAGCTTTCTTT.